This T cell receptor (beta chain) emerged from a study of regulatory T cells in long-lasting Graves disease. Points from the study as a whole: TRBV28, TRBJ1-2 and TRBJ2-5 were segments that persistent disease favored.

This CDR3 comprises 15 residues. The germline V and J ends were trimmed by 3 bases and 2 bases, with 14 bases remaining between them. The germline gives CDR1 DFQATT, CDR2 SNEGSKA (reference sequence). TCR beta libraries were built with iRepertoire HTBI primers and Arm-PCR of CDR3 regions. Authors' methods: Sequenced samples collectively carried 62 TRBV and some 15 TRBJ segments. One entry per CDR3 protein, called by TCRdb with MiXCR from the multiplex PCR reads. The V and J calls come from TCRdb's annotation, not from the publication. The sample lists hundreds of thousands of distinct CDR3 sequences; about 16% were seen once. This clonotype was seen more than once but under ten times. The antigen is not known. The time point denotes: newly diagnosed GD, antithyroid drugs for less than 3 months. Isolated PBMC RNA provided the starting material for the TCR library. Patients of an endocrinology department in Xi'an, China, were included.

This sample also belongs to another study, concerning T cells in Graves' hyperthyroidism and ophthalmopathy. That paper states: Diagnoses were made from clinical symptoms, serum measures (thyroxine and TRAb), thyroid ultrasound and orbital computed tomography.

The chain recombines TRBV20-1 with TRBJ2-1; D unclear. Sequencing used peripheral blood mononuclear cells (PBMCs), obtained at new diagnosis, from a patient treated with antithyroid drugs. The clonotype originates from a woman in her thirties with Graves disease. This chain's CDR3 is CSASVAGRPYNEQFF. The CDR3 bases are TGCAGTGCTAGTGTGGCAGGCCGCCCCTACAATGAGCAGTTCTTC.